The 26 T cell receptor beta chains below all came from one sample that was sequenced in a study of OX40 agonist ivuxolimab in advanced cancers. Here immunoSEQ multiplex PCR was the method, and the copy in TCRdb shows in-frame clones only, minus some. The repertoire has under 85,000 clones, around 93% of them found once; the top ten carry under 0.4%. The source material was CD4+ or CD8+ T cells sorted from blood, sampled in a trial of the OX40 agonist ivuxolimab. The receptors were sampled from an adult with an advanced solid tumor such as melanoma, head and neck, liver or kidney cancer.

The CDR3 region has the DNA TGTGCCAGCAGTGAAGCCCTTGACATCTCCGTTTACACTGGAAACACCATATATTTT. Its protein is CASSEALDISVYTGNTIYF. V gene TRBV6-1 combines with J gene TRBJ1-3; D call uncertain. Per the germline V gene, CDR1 is MNHNS and CDR2 is SASEGT. The CDR3 consists of 19 residues. V lost 0 bases, J lost 2 bases, and 20 bases lay in between.

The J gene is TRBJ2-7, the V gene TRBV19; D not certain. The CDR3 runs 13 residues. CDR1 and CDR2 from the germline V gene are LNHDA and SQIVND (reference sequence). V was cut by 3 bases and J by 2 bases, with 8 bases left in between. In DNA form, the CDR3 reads TGTGCCAGTAGTATCAAGGTAACCTACGAGCAGTACTTC. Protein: CASSIKVTYEQYF.

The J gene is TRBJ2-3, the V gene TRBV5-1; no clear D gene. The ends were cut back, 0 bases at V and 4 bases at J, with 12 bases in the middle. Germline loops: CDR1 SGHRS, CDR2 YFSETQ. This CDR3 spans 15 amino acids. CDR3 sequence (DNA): TGCGCCAGCAGCTTGGTTTTGGAACTGGCAGATACGCAGTATTTT. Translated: CASSLVLELADTQYF.

The CDR3 loop is CASRPDTGTGGSYEQYF. The CDR3 DNA is TGTGCCAGTAGGCCAGATACCGGGACAGGGGGCAGTTACGAGCAGTACTTC. The V and J genes are TRBV19 and TRBJ2-7; 12 nucleotides line up with TRBD1. The trim removed 6 bases at V and 4 bases at J, leaving 13 bases unmatched. The CDR3 consists of 17 residues. CDR1 and CDR2 (germline): LNHDA, SQIVND (reference sequence). The variable domain in full, with the rest retrieved from reference TRBV19 and TRBJ2-7, is DGGITQSPKYLFRKEGQNVTLSCEQNLNHDAMYWYRQDPGQGLRLIYYSQIVNDFQKGDIAEGYSVSREKKESFPLTVTSAQKNPTAFYLCASRPDTGTGGSYEQYFGPGTRLTVT.

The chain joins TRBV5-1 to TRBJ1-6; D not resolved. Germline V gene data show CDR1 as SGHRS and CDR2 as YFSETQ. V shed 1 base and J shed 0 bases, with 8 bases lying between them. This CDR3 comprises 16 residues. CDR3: CASSLMGSSYNSPLHF. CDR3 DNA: TGCGCCAGCAGCTTGATGGGGAGCTCCTATAATTCACCCCTCCACTTT.

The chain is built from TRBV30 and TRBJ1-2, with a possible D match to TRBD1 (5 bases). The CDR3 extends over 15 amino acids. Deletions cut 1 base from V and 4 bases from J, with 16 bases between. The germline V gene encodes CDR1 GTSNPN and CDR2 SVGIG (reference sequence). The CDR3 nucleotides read TGTGCCTGGAGTGGACGCGGCCCCGGGGGCTATGGCTACACCTTC. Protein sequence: CAWSGRGPGGYGYTF.

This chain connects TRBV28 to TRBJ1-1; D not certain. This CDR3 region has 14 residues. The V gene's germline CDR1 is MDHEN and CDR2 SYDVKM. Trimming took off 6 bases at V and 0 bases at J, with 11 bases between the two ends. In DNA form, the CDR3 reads TGTGCCAGCAGCACCGCGGCTATGAACACTGAAGCTTTCTTT. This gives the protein CASSTAAMNTEAFF.

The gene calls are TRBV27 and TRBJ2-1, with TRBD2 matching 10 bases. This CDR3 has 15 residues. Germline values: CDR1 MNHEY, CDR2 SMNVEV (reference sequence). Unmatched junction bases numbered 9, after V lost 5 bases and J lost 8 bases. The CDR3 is CASSQTSGATHEQFF. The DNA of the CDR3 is TGTGCCAGCAGTCAAACTAGCGGGGCGACCCATGAGCAGTTCTTC.

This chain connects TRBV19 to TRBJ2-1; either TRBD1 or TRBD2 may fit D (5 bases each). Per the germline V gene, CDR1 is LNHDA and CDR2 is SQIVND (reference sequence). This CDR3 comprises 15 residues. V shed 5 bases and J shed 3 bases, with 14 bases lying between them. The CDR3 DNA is TGTGCCAGTAGTCCCCGGGACCTGGGCTACAATGAGCAGTTCTTC. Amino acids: CASSPRDLGYNEQFF.

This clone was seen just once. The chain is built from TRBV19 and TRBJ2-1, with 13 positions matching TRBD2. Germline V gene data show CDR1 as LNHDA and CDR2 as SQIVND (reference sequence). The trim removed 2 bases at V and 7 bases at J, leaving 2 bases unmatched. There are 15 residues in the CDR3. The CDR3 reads CASSITSGRGNEQFF. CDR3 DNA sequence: TGTGCCAGTAGTATAACTAGCGGGAGGGGTAATGAGCAGTTCTTC.

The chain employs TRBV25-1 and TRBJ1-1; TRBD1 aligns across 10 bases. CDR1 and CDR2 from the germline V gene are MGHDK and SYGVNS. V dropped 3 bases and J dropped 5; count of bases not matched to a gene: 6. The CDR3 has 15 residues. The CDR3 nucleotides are TGTGCCAGCAGTGATTCGGACAGGGGGAGTACTGAAGCTTTCTTT. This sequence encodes CASSDSDRGSTEAFF.

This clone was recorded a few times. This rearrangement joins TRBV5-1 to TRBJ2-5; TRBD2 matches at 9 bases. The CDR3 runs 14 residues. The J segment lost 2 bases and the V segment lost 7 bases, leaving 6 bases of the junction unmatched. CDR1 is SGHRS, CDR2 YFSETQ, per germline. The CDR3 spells CASGAGGNQETQYF. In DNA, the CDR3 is TGCGCCAGCGGGGCGGGAGGGAATCAAGAGACCCAGTACTTC.

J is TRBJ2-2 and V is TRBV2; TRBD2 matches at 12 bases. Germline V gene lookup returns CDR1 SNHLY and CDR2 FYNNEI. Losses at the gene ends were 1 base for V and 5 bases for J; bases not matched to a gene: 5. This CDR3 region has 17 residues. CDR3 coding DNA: TGTGCCAGCAGTGAAGTAGGCCTAGCGGGAGGGACCGGGGAGCTGTTTTTT. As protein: CASSEVGLAGGTGELFF. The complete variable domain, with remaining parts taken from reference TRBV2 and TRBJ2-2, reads EPEVTQTPSHQVTQMGQEVILRCVPISNHLYFYWYRQILGQKVEFLVSFYNNEISEKSEIFDDQFSVERPDGSNFTLKIRSTKLEDSAMYFCASSEVGLAGGTGELFFGEGSRLTVL.

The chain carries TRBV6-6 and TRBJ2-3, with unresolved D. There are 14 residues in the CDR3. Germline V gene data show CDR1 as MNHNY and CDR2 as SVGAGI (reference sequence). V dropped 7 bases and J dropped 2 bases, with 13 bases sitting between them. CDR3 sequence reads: CASTHRRNTDTQYF. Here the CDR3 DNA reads TGTGCCAGCACCCATCGGCGGAACACAGATACGCAGTATTTT.

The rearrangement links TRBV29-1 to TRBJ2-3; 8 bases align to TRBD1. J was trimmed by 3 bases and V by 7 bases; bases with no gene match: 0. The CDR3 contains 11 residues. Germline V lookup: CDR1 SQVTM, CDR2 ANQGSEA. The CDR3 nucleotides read TGCAGCGGACAGGGGACAGATACGCAGTATTTT. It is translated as CSGQGTDTQYF.

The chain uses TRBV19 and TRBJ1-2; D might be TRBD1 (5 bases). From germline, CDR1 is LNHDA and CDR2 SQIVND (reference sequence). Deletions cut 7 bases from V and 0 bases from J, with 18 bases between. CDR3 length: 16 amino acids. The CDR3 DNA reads TGTGCCAGTACGAGGGGCCCCCGACCCTCTAACTATGGCTACACCTTC. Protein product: CASTRGPRPSNYGYTF.

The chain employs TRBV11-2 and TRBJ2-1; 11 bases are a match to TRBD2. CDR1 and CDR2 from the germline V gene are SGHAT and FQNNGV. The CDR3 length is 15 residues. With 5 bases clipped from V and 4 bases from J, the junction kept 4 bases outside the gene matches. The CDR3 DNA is TGTGCCAGCAGCCCCTTAGCGGGAGGGTACAATGAGCAGTTCTTC. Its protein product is CASSPLAGGYNEQFF.

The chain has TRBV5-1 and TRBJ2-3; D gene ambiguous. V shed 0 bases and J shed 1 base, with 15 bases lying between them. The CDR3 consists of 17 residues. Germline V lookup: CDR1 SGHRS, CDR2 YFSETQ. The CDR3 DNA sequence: TGCGCCAGCAGCTTGGCCTCTGGGATGGTGGGCACAGATACGCAGTATTTT. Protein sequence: CASSLASGMVGTDTQYF.

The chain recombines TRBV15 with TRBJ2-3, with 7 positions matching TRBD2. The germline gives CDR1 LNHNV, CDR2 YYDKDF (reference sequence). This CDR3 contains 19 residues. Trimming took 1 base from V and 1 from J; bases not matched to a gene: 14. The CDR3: CATSRGIAGTSGRTDTQYF. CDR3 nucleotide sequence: TGTGCCACCAGCAGAGGGATAGCGGGTACATCCGGGCGCACAGATACGCAGTATTTT.

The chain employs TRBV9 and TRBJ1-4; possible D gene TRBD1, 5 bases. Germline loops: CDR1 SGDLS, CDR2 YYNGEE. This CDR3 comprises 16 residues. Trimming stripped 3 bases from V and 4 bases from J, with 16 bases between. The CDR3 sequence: CASSGGIADGNEKLFF. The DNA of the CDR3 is TGTGCCAGCAGCGGGGGGATCGCGGACGGTAATGAAAAACTGTTTTTT.

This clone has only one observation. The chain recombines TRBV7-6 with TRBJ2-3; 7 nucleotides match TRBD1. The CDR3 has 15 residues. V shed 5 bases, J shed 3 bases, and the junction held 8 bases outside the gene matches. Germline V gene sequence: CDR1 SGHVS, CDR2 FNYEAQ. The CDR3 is CASSINRGFTDTQYF. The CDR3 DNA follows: TGTGCCAGCAGCATTAACAGGGGTTTTACAGATACGCAGTATTTT.

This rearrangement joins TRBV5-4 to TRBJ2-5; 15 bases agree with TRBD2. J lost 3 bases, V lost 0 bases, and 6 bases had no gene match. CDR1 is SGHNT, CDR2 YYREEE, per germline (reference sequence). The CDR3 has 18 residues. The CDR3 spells CASSLGTSGRAVKETQYF. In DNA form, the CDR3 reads TGTGCCAGCAGCTTGGGGACTAGCGGGAGGGCCGTGAAAGAGACCCAGTACTTC.

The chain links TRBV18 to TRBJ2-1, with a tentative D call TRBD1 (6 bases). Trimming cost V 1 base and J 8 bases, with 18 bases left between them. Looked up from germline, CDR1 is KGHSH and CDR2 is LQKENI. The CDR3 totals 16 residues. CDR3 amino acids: CASSPLYTPGHDEQFF. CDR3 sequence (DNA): TGTGCCAGCTCACCACTATATACGCCGGGACACGATGAGCAGTTCTTC.

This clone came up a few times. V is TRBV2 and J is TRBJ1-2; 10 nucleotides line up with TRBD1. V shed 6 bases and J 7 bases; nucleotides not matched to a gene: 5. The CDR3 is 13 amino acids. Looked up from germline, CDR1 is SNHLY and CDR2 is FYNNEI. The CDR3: CASRGQGLSGYTF. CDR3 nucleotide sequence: TGTGCCAGCAGGGGACAGGGGTTATCTGGCTACACCTTC.

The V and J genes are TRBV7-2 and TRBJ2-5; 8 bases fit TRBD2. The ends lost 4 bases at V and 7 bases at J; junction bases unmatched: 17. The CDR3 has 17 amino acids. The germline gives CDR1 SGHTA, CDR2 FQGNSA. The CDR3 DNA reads TGTGCCAGCAGCTACCGGGGGCGGGAGGTTCCGGCAGGGACCCAGTACTTC. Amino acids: CASSYRGREVPAGTQYF.

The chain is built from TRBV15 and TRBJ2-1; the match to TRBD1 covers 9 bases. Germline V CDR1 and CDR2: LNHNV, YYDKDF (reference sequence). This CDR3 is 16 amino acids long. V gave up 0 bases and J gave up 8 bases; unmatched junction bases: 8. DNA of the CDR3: TGTGCCACCAGCAGAGATCGGGGGACAGGGAGAGATGAGCAGTTCTTC. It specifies CATSRDRGTGRDEQFF.